The sequence of this TCR beta chain was determined in a study of blood T cell repertoires in COVID-19. Whole-study context: The United States, Italy and Spain provided the acute and convalescent COVID-19 samples.

Original methodology: Estimates of nucleated cell counts were drawn from the amplification of reference gene primers. The assay was immunoSEQ multiplex PCR, and TCRdb's table has in-frame clones only and misses some. V and J calls and clone size come straight from that table; D and trimming were deduced from the DNA. The table includes around 250,000 clones, around 84% detected once. V lost 8 bases and J 8 bases, leaving 16 bases between the germline ends. The CDR3 covers 14 residues. The germline V gene encodes CDR1 MNHEY and CDR2 SVGAGI. Participants' own reports of clinical history determined their cohort assignment.

This TCR came from a man aged 25-45 years with acute COVID-19. Input material: PBMCs or T cells enriched from blood (not recorded which). This chain uses TRBV6-5 with TRBJ1-6; maybe TRBD1 (6 bases). The CDR3 DNA reads as TGTGCCAGCGGGCCCACAGGGAAGGATTCACCCCTCCACTTT. It specifies CASGPTGKDSPLHF.